This T cell receptor (beta chain) was recovered during a study of T cells in Graves' hyperthyroidism and ophthalmopathy. Ophthalmopathy in the patients scored at least 3 on Clinical Activity Score and at least 4 on NOSPECS grade, lasting under 3 months. Thyroid ultrasound, orbital computed tomography, clinical symptoms, and serum thyroxine and TRAb underpinned diagnoses. Overall study results and limits: Ophthalmopathy and stable hyperthyroidism were told apart by a 13 V-J model. Most thyroid clonotypes expanded above 0.001 were also detected in blood.

This CDR3 is 14 amino acids long. From germline, CDR1 is SQVTM and CDR2 ANQGSEA. V lost 1 base and J 0 bases, leaving 6 bases between the germline ends. Authors of the study amplified TCR beta CDR3 regions from RNA transcripts. First-round RT-PCR of the TCR CDR3 relied on the HTBI primer set. TCRdb recomputed calls from the multiplex PCR reads with MiXCR, one row per CDR3 protein. The profile covers 250,000 to 350,000 distinct CDR3 sequences, with over 15% appearing a single time and approximately 60% taken by the ten largest. This clonotype showed up just a few times. Its antigen remains unknown. This chain connects TRBV29-1 to TRBJ2-2, with unresolved D. This TCR derives from a woman aged 60 to 75 with Graves' ophthalmopathy. Sample: blood. The CDR3 here is CSVEGTANTGELFF. Written as DNA, the CDR3 is TGCAGCGTTGAAGGGACGGCGAACACCGGGGAGCTGTTTTTT.